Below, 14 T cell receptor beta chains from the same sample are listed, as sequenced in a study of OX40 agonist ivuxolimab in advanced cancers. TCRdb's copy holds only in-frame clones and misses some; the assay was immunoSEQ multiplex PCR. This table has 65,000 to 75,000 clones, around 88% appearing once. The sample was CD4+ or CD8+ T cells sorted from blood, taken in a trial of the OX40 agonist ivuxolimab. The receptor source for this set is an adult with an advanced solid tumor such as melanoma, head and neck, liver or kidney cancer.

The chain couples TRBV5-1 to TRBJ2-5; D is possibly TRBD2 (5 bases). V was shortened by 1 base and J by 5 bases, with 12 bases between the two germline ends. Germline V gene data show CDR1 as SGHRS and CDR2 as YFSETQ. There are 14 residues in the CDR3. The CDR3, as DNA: TGCGCCAGCAGCTTGTGGGGAGAGGACGAGACCCAGTACTTC. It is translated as CASSLWGEDETQYF.

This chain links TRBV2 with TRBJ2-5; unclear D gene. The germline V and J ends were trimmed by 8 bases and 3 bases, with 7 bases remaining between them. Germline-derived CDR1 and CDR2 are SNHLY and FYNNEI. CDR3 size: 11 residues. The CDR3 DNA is TGTGCCAGCGGGGAAGAAGAGACCCAGTACTTC. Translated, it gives CASGEEETQYF. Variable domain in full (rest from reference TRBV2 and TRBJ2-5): EPEVTQTPSHQVTQMGQEVILRCVPISNHLYFYWYRQILGQKVEFLVSFYNNEISEKSEIFDDQFSVERPDGSNFTLKIRSTKLEDSAMYFCASGEEETQYFGPGTRLLVL.

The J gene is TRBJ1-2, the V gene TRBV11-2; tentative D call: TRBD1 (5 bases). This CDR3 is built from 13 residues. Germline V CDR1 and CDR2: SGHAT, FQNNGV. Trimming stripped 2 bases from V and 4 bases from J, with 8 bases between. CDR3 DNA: TGTGCCAGCAGCTTAACCGGGACCTATGGCTACACCTTC. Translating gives CASSLTGTYGYTF.

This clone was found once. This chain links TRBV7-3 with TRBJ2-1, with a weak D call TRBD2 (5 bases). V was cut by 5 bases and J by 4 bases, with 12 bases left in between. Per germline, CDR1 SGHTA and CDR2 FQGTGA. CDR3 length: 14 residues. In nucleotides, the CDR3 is TGTGCCAGCAGCCTAGGACTCGTTTACAATGAGCAGTTCTTC. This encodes CASSLGLVYNEQFF.

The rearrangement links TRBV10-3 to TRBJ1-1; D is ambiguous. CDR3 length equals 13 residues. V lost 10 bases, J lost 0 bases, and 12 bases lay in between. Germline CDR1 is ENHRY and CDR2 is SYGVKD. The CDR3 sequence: CATLRNMNTEAFF. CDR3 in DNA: TGTGCCACACTACGGAATATGAACACTGAAGCTTTCTTT.

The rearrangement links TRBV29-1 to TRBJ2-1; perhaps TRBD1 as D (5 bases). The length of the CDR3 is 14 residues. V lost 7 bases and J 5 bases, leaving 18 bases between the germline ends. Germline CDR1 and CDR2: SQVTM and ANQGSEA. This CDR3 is CSGSRDLYNNEQFF. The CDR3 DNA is TGCAGCGGGAGCAGGGATCTCTACAACAATGAGCAGTTCTTC.

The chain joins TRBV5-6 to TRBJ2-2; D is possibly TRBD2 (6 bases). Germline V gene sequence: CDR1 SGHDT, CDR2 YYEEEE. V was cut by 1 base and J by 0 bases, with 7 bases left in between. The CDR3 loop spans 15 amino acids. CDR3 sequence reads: CASSLTGANTGELFF. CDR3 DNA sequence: TGTGCCAGCAGCTTGACGGGAGCGAACACCGGGGAGCTGTTTTTT.

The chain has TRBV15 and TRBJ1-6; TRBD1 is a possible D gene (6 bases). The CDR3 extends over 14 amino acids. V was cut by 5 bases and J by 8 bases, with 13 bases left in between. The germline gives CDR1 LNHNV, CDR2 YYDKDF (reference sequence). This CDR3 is CATSLGQNYSPLHF. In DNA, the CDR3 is TGTGCCACCAGCCTCGGACAGAATTATTCACCCCTCCACTTT.

This CDR3 is CASSESRGAYEQYF. In DNA, the CDR3 is TGTGCCAGCAGTGAGAGCAGGGGAGCCTACGAGCAGTACTTC. The gene calls are TRBV2 and TRBJ2-7, with a tentative D call TRBD1 (6 bases). This CDR3 contains 14 residues. The germline CDR1 and CDR2 sequences are SNHLY and FYNNEI. V was trimmed by 3 bases and J by 2 bases, leaving 11 bases between them.

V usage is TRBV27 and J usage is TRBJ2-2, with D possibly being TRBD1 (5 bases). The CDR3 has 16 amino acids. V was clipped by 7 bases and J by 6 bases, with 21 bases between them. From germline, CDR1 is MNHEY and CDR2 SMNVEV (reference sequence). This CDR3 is CASNIGWGRVSGELFF. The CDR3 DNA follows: TGTGCCAGCAACATAGGGTGGGGCAGGGTTTCCGGGGAGCTGTTTTTT.

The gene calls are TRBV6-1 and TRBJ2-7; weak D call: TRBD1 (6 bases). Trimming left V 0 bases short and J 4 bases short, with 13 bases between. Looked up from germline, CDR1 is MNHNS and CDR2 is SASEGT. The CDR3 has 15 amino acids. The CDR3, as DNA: TGTGCCAGCAGTGAAGCGGACAGTCGCCTGTACGAGCAGTACTTC. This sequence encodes CASSEADSRLYEQYF.

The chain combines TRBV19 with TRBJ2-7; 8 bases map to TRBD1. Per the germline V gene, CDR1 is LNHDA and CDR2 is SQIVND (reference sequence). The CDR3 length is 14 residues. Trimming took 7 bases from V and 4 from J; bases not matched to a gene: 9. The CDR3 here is CASKVGDRSYEQYF. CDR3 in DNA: TGTGCCAGTAAGGTCGGGGACAGGTCGTACGAGCAGTACTTC.

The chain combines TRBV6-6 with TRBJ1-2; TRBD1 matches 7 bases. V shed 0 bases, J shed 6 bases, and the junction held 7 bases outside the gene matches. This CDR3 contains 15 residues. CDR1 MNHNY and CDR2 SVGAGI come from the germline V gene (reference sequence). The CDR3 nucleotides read TGTGCCAGCAGTTACTCGGGTCGGGACAGAGATGGCTACACCTTC. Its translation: CASSYSGRDRDGYTF.

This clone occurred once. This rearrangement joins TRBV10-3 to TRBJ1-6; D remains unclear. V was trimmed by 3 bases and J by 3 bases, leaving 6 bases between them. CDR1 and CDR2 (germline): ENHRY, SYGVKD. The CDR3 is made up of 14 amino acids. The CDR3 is CAISDGSYNSPLHF. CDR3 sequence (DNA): TGTGCCATCAGTGACGGCAGCTATAATTCACCCCTCCACTTT.